The 14 T cell receptor beta chains given below trace back to one sample, sequenced in a study of pediatric ulcerative colitis. Measured with immunoSEQ multiplex PCR; TCRdb has only the in-frame clones, and not every one. The data contain tens of thousands of clones, approximately 78% of them singletons. Sequenced material: blood. The receptor set was obtained from a boy younger than 18 with severe ulcerative colitis.

The V and J genes are TRBV25-1 and TRBJ2-2, with a tentative D call TRBD2 (7 bases). The germline V gene has CDR1 MGHDK and CDR2 SYGVNS. The CDR3 has 18 residues. The ends were cut back, 5 bases at V and 0 bases at J, with 19 bases in the middle. As DNA, the CDR3 is TGTGCCAGCAGTCCCGCGGGGGTACAGGGAGCGAACACCGGGGAGCTGTTTTTT. This translates into CASSPAGVQGANTGELFF. The full variable domain, with the rest looked up from reference TRBV25-1 and TRBJ2-2, is EADIYQTPRYLVIGTGKKITLECSQTMGHDKMYWYQQDPGMELHLIHYSYGVNSTEKGDLSSESTVSRIRTEHFPLTLESARPSHTSQYLCASSPAGVQGANTGELFFGEGSRLTVL.

The V call is TRBV7-6, the J call TRBJ1-1, with 9 bases lining up with TRBD1. This CDR3 contains 13 residues. The V and J ends lost 6 bases and 2 bases, in that order; junction bases with no gene match: 1. Per germline, CDR1 SGHVS and CDR2 FNYEAQ. CDR3 coding DNA: TGTGCCAGCAGGACAGGGGGTAACACTGAAGCTTTCTTT. Its translation: CASRTGGNTEAFF.

Only one count was recorded for this clone. The V and J genes are TRBV2 and TRBJ1-3; a weak D match, TRBD1 (6 bases). The CDR3 runs to 13 residues. V was clipped by 11 bases and J by 6 bases, with 17 bases between them. Germline CDR1 is SNHLY and CDR2 is FYNNEI. The CDR3 loop is CACQGQGLNTIYF. DNA of the CDR3: TGTGCCTGCCAGGGGCAGGGCCTAAACACCATATATTTT. Combining the CDR3 with reference TRBV2 and TRBJ1-3 gives the whole variable domain EPEVTQTPSHQVTQMGQEVILRCVPISNHLYFYWYRQILGQKVEFLVSFYNNEISEKSEIFDDQFSVERPDGSNFTLKIRSTKLEDSAMYFCACQGQGLNTIYFGEGSWLTVV.

The table lists this clone with a few counts. The V gene is TRBV6-5, the J gene TRBJ1-3, with 7 bases lining up with TRBD1. The CDR3 sequence is 16 residues long. Germline CDR1 and CDR2: MNHEY and SVGAGI. J gave up 3 bases and V 0 bases, and 5 bases lay outside the gene matches. CDR3 DNA: TGTGCCAGCAGTTACTCGAATCCAGGGGGTGGAAACACCATATATTTT. This translates into CASSYSNPGGGNTIYF.

The CDR3 sequence: CASSWDRAGSETQYF. CDR3 sequence (DNA): TGTGCCAGCAGCTGGGATCGGGCCGGGTCAGAGACCCAGTACTTC. The gene calls are TRBV5-6 and TRBJ2-5; D is ambiguous. CDR3 size: 15 residues. Per germline, CDR1 SGHDT and CDR2 YYEEEE. Trimming stripped 3 bases from V and 4 bases from J, with 16 bases between.

The rearrangement uses TRBV6-1 and TRBJ1-1; D possibly corresponds to TRBD1 (5 bases). Germline V gene sequence: CDR1 MNHNS, CDR2 SASEGT. The V and J ends lost 1 base and 11 bases respectively, with 14 bases between them. This CDR3 has 13 residues. Here the CDR3 reads CASSEGTPREAFF. As DNA, the CDR3 is TGTGCCAGCAGTGAAGGGACACCCCGGGAGGCTTTCTTT.

The V gene is TRBV11-2, the J gene TRBJ1-1; no definite D call. This CDR3 contains 14 residues. V was pared by 2 bases and J by 3 bases, with 10 bases between. Per germline, CDR1 SGHAT and CDR2 FQNNGV. DNA for the CDR3: TGTGCCAGCAGCTTAAATGCTTGGGACACTGAAGCTTTCTTT. Residues: CASSLNAWDTEAFF.

This clone was seen a handful of times. In DNA, the CDR3 is TGTGCCAGCAGCTTAGAACGGACTGAAGCTTTCTTT. It is translated as CASSLERTEAFF. The chain has TRBV7-9 and TRBJ1-1; no clear D. CDR1 SEHNR and CDR2 FQNEAQ come from the germline V gene (reference sequence). V was shortened by 1 base and J by 5 bases, with 5 bases between the two germline ends. The CDR3 contains 12 residues.

This chain connects TRBV2 to TRBJ1-4; D gene unclear. Trimming stripped 7 bases from V and 1 base from J, with 16 bases between. This CDR3 has 16 amino acids. Germline V gives CDR1 SNHLY, CDR2 FYNNEI. DNA of the CDR3: TGTGCCAGCAATGTAGGACCCCGAGGAACTAATGAAAAACTGTTTTTT. Its translation: CASNVGPRGTNEKLFF. Using reference TRBV2 and TRBJ1-4 for the parts outside the CDR3, the full variable domain is EPEVTQTPSHQVTQMGQEVILRCVPISNHLYFYWYRQILGQKVEFLVSFYNNEISEKSEIFDDQFSVERPDGSNFTLKIRSTKLEDSAMYFCASNVGPRGTNEKLFFGSGTQLSVL.

The chain links TRBV6-1 to TRBJ1-3; D unclear. This CDR3 has 15 residues. Trimming shortened V by 6 bases and J by 0 bases, and 12 bases separated the two germline ends. Germline values: CDR1 MNHNS, CDR2 SASEGT. The CDR3 sequence is CASSRDSSSGNTIYF. The CDR3 DNA reads TGTGCCAGCAGCCGCGATAGCAGCTCTGGAAACACCATATATTTT.

The chain is built from TRBV10-3 and TRBJ2-7; D not resolved. Germline V gene data show CDR1 as ENHRY and CDR2 as SYGVKD. This CDR3 is 15 amino acids long. V lost 0 bases, J lost 6 bases, and 15 bases lay in between. DNA for the CDR3: TGTGCCATCAGTGAGTCCCTAACCCAAAGGCCCGAGCAGTACTTC. It is translated as CAISESLTQRPEQYF.

The chain links TRBV4-2 to TRBJ2-3, with 9 positions matching TRBD2. The V gene's germline CDR1 is LGHNA and CDR2 YNFKEQ. There are 15 residues in the CDR3. V was pared by 4 bases and J by 10 bases, with 12 bases of the junction left unmatched. The CDR3 loop reads CASSPGGSGGPAQYF. The DNA of the CDR3 is TGTGCCAGCAGCCCTGGGGGCAGCGGGGGGCCCGCGCAGTATTTT.

J is TRBJ2-7 and V is TRBV27; D is uncertain. Germline CDR1 reads MNHEY; CDR2 reads SMNVEV (reference sequence). Trimming took off 2 bases at V and 5 bases at J, with 10 bases between the two ends. There are 13 residues in the CDR3. The DNA of the CDR3 is TGTGCCAGCAGTTTAGGGTCGGTGCACGAGCAGTACTTC. Translation gives CASSLGSVHEQYF.

About this clone itself: Since no conserved phenylalanine or tryptophan closes the CDR3, a read error is the likely cause. The DNA is omitted, as the CDR3 cannot be located on it reliably, and the CDR3 follows TCRdb's listing. The gene calls are TRBV5-4 and TRBJ1-2; the table's D gene call, TRBD1, was not cross checked with the DNA. The CDR3 numbers 13 amino acids, ends counted. Germline V CDR1 and CDR2: SGHNT, YYREEE (reference sequence). CDR3 residues: CASSSGHPHPFVT.